This is a list of T cell receptor beta chains from one sample in a study of vaccination and CD4 T cells after COVID-19. These receptors are not linked to any known antigen. From the PCR reads, TCRdb called clonotypes with MiXCR, one entry per CDR3 protein. The profile shows about 10,000 distinct CDR3 sequences, roughly 50% of them singletons. The sequencing input was CD4+ T cells from blood, cultured in vitro. The source of these receptors is a human donor who had recovered from COVID-19. Each CDR3 is given with its conserved first and last residue. Size values are once, few and many counts, or a class for expanded clones, and some rows have none.

>few|TRBV11-3
CASSFHRGSDTQYF
>.|TRBV7-2
CASSLDPLTGREQYF
>.|TRBV20-1
CSAQRQGNQPQHF
>.|TRBV7-6
CASSWGTGNTGELFF
>.|TRBV24-1
CATSDSGQPQHF
>.|TRBV6-1
CASSQGPAYEQFF
>.|TRBV30
CAWKGGRIYNSPLHF
>.|TRBV11-2
CASSLGRRLAGVDEQFF
>.|TRBV20-1
CSARSLGREHSPLHF
>few|TRBV6-5
CASSYSTGTYQPQHF
>.|TRBV5-4
CASSLGTGRFTEAFF
>.|TRBV6-4
CASSQAGLSESPLHF
>few|TRBV20-1
CSAGITDTQYF
>.|TRBV30
CAWSVRGEAFF
>.|TRBV20-1
CSAPDRGSSSGNTIYF
>.|TRBV2
CASGGQGTGANVLTF
>.|TRBV6-2/TRBV6-3
CASTKDTYEQYF
>.|TRBV14
CASSLLGQGNLSPLHF
>once|TRBV6-5
CASSFPGGLGYTF
>.|TRBV5-4
CASSLPGGSEAFF
>.|TRBV20-1
CSAHLSYEQYF
>.|TRBV6-1
CATQIGGTEAFF
>.|TRBV7-9
CASSLDRSTGELFF
>few|TRBV19
CASSRTPYNSPLHF
>.|TRBV7-8
CASSLAFRARMNTEAFF
>once|TRBV5-1
CASSWGDRYTEAFF
>few|TRBV19
CASSMGSGRLETQYF
>.|TRBV20-1
CSAAPERARTDTQYF
>few|TRBV11-2
CASSLAGTGGFETQYF
>.|TRBV11-2
CASSQGRANTEAFF
>few|TRBV11-3
CASSSGTVMNTEAFF
>.|TRBV6-2/TRBV6-3
CASSPGVSYNEQFF
>few|TRBV6-1
CASSEAPGESHGYTF
>.|TRBV7-8
CASSPRTGGVFGYTF
>.|TRBV19
CASSIRGLAGDSTDTQYF
>.|TRBV7-8
CASSFGTGGNQPQHF
>few|TRBV20-1
CSARMVGYTEAFF
>once|TRBV25-1
CASSENFLGQGDYGYTF
>.|TRBV6-1
CASASRGDYGYTF
>few|TRBV20-1
CSAREALGQGGGELFF
>once|TRBV11-3
CASSTPRDRVEQYF
>.|TRBV7-2
CASSARGGGNTEAFF
>.|TRBV6-1
CASSGTGDGYTF
>.|TRBV5-4
CASSKAGVNEQFF
>.|TRBV6-1
CASSPGEVQPQHF
>few|TRBV24-1
CATSGDIHSGELFF
>.|TRBV28
CASRGAINYGYTF
>.|TRBV27
CARPCSGTVFYEQYF
>once|TRBV7-9
CASGVAGNYEQYF
>.|TRBV28
CASSTPGAGTQYF
>.|TRBV11-2
CASSLNAVGTEAFF
>.|TRBV9
CASSEGPVETQYF
>.|TRBV27
CASRGVGQETQYF